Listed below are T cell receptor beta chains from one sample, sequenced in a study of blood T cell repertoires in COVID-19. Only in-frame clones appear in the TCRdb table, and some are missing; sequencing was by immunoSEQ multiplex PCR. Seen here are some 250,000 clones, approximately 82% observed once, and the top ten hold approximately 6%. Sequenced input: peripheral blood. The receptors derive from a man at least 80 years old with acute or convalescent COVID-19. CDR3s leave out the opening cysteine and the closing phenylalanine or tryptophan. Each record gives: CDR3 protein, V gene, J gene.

ATREGYGYT	TRBV28	TRBJ1-2
ASFGQGYEQY	TRBV6-5	TRBJ2-7
ATSRDPGSGNTIY	TRBV15	TRBJ1-3
ASSEGGRGEESQY	TRBV25-1	TRBJ2-5
ASSPQSGSLNTQY	TRBV19	TRBJ2-3
ASSLGQEETQY	TRBV4-1	TRBJ2-5
ASSLQQGTSGNTIY	TRBV7-6	TRBJ1-3
ASSLTRAYGYT	TRBV28	TRBJ1-2
ASRGTESNQPQH	TRBV6-5	TRBJ1-5
ASRLAGQVGELF	TRBV19	TRBJ2-2
ASSEYRGRGVGLQETQY	TRBV6-1	TRBJ2-5
ASSPEGYNEQF	TRBV5-1	TRBJ2-1
ASSRRQVLRTDTQY	TRBV19	TRBJ2-3
ASSWTPSSSGNKF	TRBV5-1	TRBJ2-1
ASSDPGDTQY	TRBV2	TRBJ2-3
ASSSGGQVDQPQH	TRBV5-4	TRBJ1-5
ASSRDFSPLH	TRBV5-1	TRBJ1-6
ASSSSTGPYGYT	TRBV5-1	TRBJ1-2
ASSLEGQGRSYEQY	TRBV5-1	TRBJ2-7
ASSLRQDRENTEAF	TRBV27	TRBJ1-1
ASRDGGIKNGYT	TRBV2	TRBJ1-2
ASSPLAQEETQY	TRBV5-1	TRBJ2-5
ASSEESSGTYNEQF	TRBV2	TRBJ2-1
SVATGANVLT	TRBV29-1	TRBJ2-6
SAWARSQGDYEQY	TRBV29-1	TRBJ2-7
ASISSGGNAYEQY	TRBV28	TRBJ2-7
ASSPRGPTSSSYGYT	TRBV7-6	TRBJ1-2
ASSLLADEQY	TRBV5-6	TRBJ2-7
ASGLYEQY	TRBV30	TRBJ2-7
ASSLGTGGAGELF	TRBV5-1	TRBJ2-2
ASSSKLAGGSYEQY	TRBV9	TRBJ2-7
ASSVGQGRETQY	TRBV5-8	TRBJ2-5
ASSSGGDPNEKLF	TRBV5-4	TRBJ1-4
ASSLTGNTEAF	TRBV12-3/TRBV12-4	TRBJ1-1
ASSPAGANYGYT	TRBV18	TRBJ1-2
ASSKPGFSYEQY	TRBV6-6	TRBJ2-7
ASSQQITQY	TRBV6-5	TRBJ2-3
ASSGPGLPDQETQY	TRBV5-1	TRBJ2-5
ASSYLASGPTGELF	TRBV9	TRBJ2-2
ASSPPPGTGEEQY	TRBV27	TRBJ2-7
ASSLRTDTEAF	TRBV6-5	TRBJ1-1
ASSPTSEQDTQY	TRBV18	TRBJ2-3
ASSFGTEGGALH	TRBV5-5	TRBJ1-6
ASRTGYEQY	TRBV2	TRBJ2-7
ASSQDYRPMNTEAF	TRBV3-1/TRBV3-2	TRBJ1-1
ASSFAVTDTQY	TRBV7-2	TRBJ2-3
ASRQDSYGYT	TRBV6-5	TRBJ1-2
AIGQANYGYT	TRBV10-3	TRBJ1-2
ASGQGSETQY	TRBV6-5	TRBJ2-5
ASSVGGITEAF	TRBV9	TRBJ1-1
ASRTPGGDYGYT	TRBV6-5	TRBJ1-2
ATSREAGTYNEQF	TRBV15	TRBJ2-1
SASGTGYPLSSNQPQH	TRBV20-1	TRBJ1-5
ASSPGAGQADYGGLYNEQF	TRBV7-6	TRBJ2-1
AWRNPQGRNSPLH	TRBV30	TRBJ1-6
ASRFEGSSGNTIY	TRBV5-1	TRBJ1-3
ASSIIGQGANEQY	TRBV19	TRBJ2-7